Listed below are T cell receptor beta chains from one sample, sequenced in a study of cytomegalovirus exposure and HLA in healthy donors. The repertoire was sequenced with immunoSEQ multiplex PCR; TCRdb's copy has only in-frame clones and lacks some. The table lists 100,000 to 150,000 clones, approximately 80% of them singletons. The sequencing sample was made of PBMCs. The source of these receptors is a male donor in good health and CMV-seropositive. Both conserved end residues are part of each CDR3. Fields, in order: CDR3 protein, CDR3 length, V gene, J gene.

CDR3: CASSTTGDEAFF; length: 12; V: TRBV6-6; J: TRBJ1-1
CDR3: CASSGEVASSGNTIYF; length: 16; V: TRBV2; J: TRBJ1-3
CDR3: CASSITGGSGANVLTF; length: 16; V: TRBV19; J: TRBJ2-6
CDR3: CASSAGRVNQPQHF; length: 14; V: TRBV19; J: TRBJ1-5
CDR3: CASSFSDYEQYF; length: 12; V: TRBV5-1; J: -
CDR3: CSAPYSGEQFF; length: 11; V: TRBV20-1; J: TRBJ2-1
CDR3: CASSATGSAFF; length: 11; V: TRBV7-2; J: TRBJ1-1
CDR3: CASSPRKGVPSYEQYF; length: 16; V: TRBV4-2; J: TRBJ2-7
CDR3: CASSPAAGLPYEQYF; length: 15; V: TRBV18; J: TRBJ2-7
CDR3: CASSTGWGPGEKLFF; length: 15; V: TRBV19; J: TRBJ1-4
CDR3: CASSLSPQGTNSPLHF; length: 16; V: TRBV27; J: TRBJ1-6
CDR3: CASSPNRLSGNTIYF; length: 15; V: TRBV5-1; J: TRBJ1-3
CDR3: CASSLSVAYEQYF; length: 13; V: TRBV5-1; J: TRBJ2-7
CDR3: CASSLYYEQYF; length: 11; V: TRBV5-6; J: TRBJ2-7
CDR3: CASSLVSGNNQPQHF; length: 15; V: TRBV7-6; J: TRBJ1-5
CDR3: CASSVERQLGAFF; length: 13; V: TRBV28; J: TRBJ1-1
CDR3: CASSHLHGRGAYTQYF; length: 16; V: TRBV5-1; J: TRBJ2-3
CDR3: CASSMRGGNINQPQHF; length: 16; V: TRBV19; J: TRBJ1-5
CDR3: CASGSGTVSTDTQYF; length: 15; V: TRBV11-2; J: TRBJ2-3
CDR3: CAISGTSGSNYNEQFF; length: 16; V: TRBV10-3; J: TRBJ2-1
CDR3: CASSLGDSSYEQYF; length: 14; V: TRBV5-4; J: TRBJ2-7
CDR3: CASRESGRGRTEAFF; length: 15; V: TRBV19; J: TRBJ1-1
CDR3: CASSARQGAYYGYTF; length: 15; V: TRBV9; J: TRBJ1-2